Following are 2 T cell receptor beta chains from one sample sequenced in a study of blood T cell repertoires in COVID-19. Sequenced by immunoSEQ multiplex PCR; TCRdb stores in-frame clones only, minus some. The table shows 250,000 to 400,000 clones, with about 90% occurring only once. Material for sequencing was peripheral blood. The receptors here all came from a woman aged 25 to 39 with COVID-19, enrolled during active disease.

This chain connects TRBV30 to TRBJ2-1, with 7 bases lining up with TRBD1. V was clipped by 0 bases and J by 7 bases; unmatched bases: 3. Germline CDR1 and CDR2: GTSNPN and SVGIG (reference sequence). CDR3 length: 13 amino acids. This chain's CDR3 is CAWSVLRGNEQFF. As DNA, the CDR3 is TGTGCCTGGAGTGTACTCAGGGGGAATGAGCAGTTCTTC.

This clone has more than one count but fewer than ten. V and J are TRBV19 and TRBJ2-7; the D is unclear. The CDR3 loop spans 13 amino acids. Germline CDR1 LNHDA, CDR2 SQIVND (reference sequence). With 5 bases removed from V and 3 bases from J, the gap between germline ends came to 11 bases. CDR3 residues: CASSLQTYYEQYF. Here the CDR3 DNA reads TGTGCCAGTAGTCTACAGACCTACTACGAGCAGTACTTC.